The clone carrying this T cell receptor beta chain was detected ten times or more. Its antigen is still unknown. The record originates from a study of T cells in Graves' hyperthyroidism and ophthalmopathy. Study-wide background: The initial diagnosis was the point when peripheral blood was collected, ahead of any treatment.

Whole-study results and caveats: Among clonotypes expanded in thyroid above 0.001, most were also found in blood.

TCR beta CDR3 region amplification was performed from RNA transcripts. First-round RT-PCR with HTBI primers amplified the TCR CDR3 region. One entry per CDR3 protein results from TCRdb running MiXCR on the multiplex PCR reads. Of about 700,000 distinct CDR3 sequences listed, about 15% were seen once; the top ten hold 10% to 13%. This TCR was sampled from a woman younger than 35 with Graves' hyperthyroidism. The sequencing sample was made of blood.

The CDR3: CASSRTSSLEQYF. In DNA, the CDR3 is TGTGCCAGCAGTCGCACTAGTTCCCTCGAGCAGTACTTC. The rearrangement links TRBV7-2 to TRBJ2-7, with D maybe TRBD2 (5 bases). This CDR3 has 13 amino acids. Germline assignment: CDR1 SGHTA and CDR2 FQGNSA. The V gene lost 6 bases and the J gene lost 6 bases, with 15 bases spanning the gap.